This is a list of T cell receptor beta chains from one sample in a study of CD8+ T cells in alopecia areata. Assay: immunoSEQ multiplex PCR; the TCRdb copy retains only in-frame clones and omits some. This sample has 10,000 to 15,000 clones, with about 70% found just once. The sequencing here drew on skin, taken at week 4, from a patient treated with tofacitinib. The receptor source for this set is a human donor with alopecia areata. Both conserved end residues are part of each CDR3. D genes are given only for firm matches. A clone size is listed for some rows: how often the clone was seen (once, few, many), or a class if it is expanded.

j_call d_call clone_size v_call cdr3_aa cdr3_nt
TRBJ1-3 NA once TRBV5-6 CASSIGSVSTGNTIYF TGTGCCAGCAGCATTGGCTCTGTCTCCACTGGAAACACCATATATTTT
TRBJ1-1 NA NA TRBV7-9 CASSPGPVNTEAFF TGTGCCAGCAGCCCGGGACCGGTGAACACTGAAGCTTTCTTT
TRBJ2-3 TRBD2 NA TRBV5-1 CASSLSLAGATTDTQYF TGCGCCAGCAGCTTGAGCCTAGCGGGGGCAACCACAGATACGCAGTATTTT
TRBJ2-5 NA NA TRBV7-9 CASSQSRDTGTQYF TGTGCCAGCAGCCAATCCCGGGACACCGGGACCCAGTACTTC
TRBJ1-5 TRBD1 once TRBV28 CASRYSDRANQPQHF TGTGCCAGCAGATACTCGGACAGGGCGAATCAGCCCCAGCATTTT
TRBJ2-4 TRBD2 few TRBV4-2 CASSQELAAKNIQYF TGTGCCAGCAGCCAAGAACTAGCGGCGAAAAACATTCAGTACTTC
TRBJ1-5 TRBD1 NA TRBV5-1 CASRPGQGNQPQHF TGCGCCAGCAGGCCGGGACAGGGGAATCAGCCCCAGCATTTT
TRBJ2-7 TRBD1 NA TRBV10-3 CAISKQGARYEQYF TGTGCCATCAGTAAACAGGGGGCTAGGTACGAGCAGTACTTC
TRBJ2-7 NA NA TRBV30 CAWRTRYEQYF TGTGCCTGGAGGACAAGGTACGAGCAGTACTTC
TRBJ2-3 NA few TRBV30 CACRSKGHTDTQYF TGTGCCTGCCGAAGCAAGGGCCACACAGATACGCAGTATTTT
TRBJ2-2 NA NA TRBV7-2 CASSLAGTVDTGELFF TGTGCCAGCAGCTTAGCGGGGACGGTTGACACCGGGGAGCTGTTTTTT
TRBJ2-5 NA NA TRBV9 CASSVDGAGQETQYF TGTGCCAGCAGCGTAGATGGGGCGGGGCAAGAGACCCAGTACTTC
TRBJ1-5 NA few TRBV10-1 CASSEGVRSPQHF TGCGCCAGCAGTGAGGGAGTGCGATCGCCCCAGCATTTT
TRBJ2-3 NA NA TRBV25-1 CASTESGVGADTQYF TGTGCCAGCACCGAATCCGGGGTTGGCGCAGATACGCAGTATTTT
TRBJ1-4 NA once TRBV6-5 CASSPQGGTNEKLFF TGTGCCAGCAGCCCTCAGGGTGGAACTAATGAAAAACTGTTTTTT
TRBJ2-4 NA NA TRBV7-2 CASSLDSVKGPKNIQYF TGTGCCAGCAGCTTAGATTCCGTGAAGGGGCCGAAAAACATTCAGTACTTC
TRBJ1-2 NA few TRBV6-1 CASSASPGMRVASGYTF TGTGCCAGCAGTGCCAGCCCTGGGATGAGGGTCGCGAGTGGCTACACCTTC
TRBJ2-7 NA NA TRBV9 CASSVAVGAAYEQYF TGTGCCAGCAGCGTAGCTGTCGGGGCAGCCTACGAGCAGTACTTC
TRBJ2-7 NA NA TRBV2 CASSVVGGESYEQYF TGTGCCAGCAGTGTGGTTGGGGGCGAAAGCTACGAGCAGTACTTC
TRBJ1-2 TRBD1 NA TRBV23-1 CASSPHDGTGESAGYGYTF TGCGCCAGCAGTCCCCATGATGGGACAGGGGAATCCGCGGGCTATGGCTACACCTTC
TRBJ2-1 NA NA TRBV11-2 CASSQWPSYNEQFF TGTGCCAGCAGCCAATGGCCGTCCTACAATGAGCAGTTCTTC
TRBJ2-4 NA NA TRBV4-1 CASSVTSGGKNIQYF TGCGCCAGCAGCGTGACTAGTGGCGGCAAAAACATTCAGTACTTC
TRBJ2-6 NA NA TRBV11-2 CASGFAGANVLTF TGTGCCAGCGGGTTCGCTGGGGCCAACGTCCTGACTTTC
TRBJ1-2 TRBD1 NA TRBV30 CAWSGPQGARVYGYTF TGTGCCTGGAGTGGGCCGCAGGGGGCTAGAGTCTATGGCTACACCTTC
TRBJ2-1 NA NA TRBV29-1 CSVELDSTPYNEQFF TGCAGCGTCGAACTTGACTCAACGCCCTACAATGAGCAGTTCTTC
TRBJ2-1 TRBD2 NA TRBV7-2 CASSYSGVTPGEQFF TGTGCCAGCAGCTATAGCGGGGTAACCCCGGGTGAGCAGTTCTTC
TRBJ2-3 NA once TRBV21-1 CASSFCPGPDTQYF TGTGCCAGCAGCTTTTGTCCTGGCCCAGATACGCAGTATTTT
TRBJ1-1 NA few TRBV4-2 CASSQDGPRDTEAFF TGTGCCAGCAGCCAAGATGGACCGAGGGACACTGAAGCTTTCTTT
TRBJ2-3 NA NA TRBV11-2 CASSEGFMDTQYF TGTGCCAGCAGCGAGGGTTTTATGGATACGCAGTATTTT
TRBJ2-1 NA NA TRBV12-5 CASGLQQFEQFF TGTGCTAGTGGTTTGCAACAGTTTGAGCAGTTCTTC
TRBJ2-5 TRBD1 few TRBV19 CASSRGQMGETQYF TGTGCCAGTAGTAGGGGACAGATGGGAGAGACCCAGTACTTC
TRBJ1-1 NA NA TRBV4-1 CASGRGASTEAFF TGCGCCAGCGGTCGGGGGGCCTCCACTGAAGCTTTCTTT